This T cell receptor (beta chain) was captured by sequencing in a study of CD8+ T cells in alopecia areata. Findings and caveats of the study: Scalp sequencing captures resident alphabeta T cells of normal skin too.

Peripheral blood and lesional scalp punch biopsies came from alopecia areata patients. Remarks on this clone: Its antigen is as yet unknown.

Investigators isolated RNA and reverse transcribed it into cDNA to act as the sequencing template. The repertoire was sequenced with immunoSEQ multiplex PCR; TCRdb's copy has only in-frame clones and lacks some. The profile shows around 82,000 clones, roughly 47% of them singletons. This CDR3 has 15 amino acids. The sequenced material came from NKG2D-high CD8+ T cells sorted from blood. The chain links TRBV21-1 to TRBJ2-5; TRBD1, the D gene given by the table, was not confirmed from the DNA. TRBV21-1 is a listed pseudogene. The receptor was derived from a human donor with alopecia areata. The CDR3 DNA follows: TGTGCCAGCAGCAAAGGGCAGGGGGCTGCGGAGACCCAGTACTTC. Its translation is CASSKGQGAAETQYF.